The 26 T cell receptor beta chains reported below all come from one sample, sequenced in a study of OX40 agonist ivuxolimab in advanced cancers. Measured with immunoSEQ multiplex PCR; TCRdb has only the in-frame clones, and not every one. The data show roughly 73,000 clones, around 92% seen once. Specimen: CD4+ or CD8+ T cells sorted from blood, collected in a trial of the OX40 agonist ivuxolimab. The receptors were gathered from an adult with an advanced solid tumor such as melanoma, head and neck, liver or kidney cancer.

This sequence joins TRBV6-1 and TRBJ2-5; the match to TRBD1 covers 9 bases. The ends lost 4 bases at V and 1 base at J; junction bases unmatched: 4. CDR3 length: 15 residues. From germline, CDR1 is MNHNS and CDR2 SASEGT. CDR3 nucleotides: TGTGCCAGCAGTGTGACAGGGGGTTTCCAAGAGACCCAGTACTTC. This codes for CASSVTGGFQETQYF.

The CDR3 DNA reads TGTGCCAGCAGCCGGGATGGACAGGGGGGGACCTATGGCTACACCTTC. Protein sequence: CASSRDGQGGTYGYTF. V is TRBV5-5 and J is TRBJ1-2; TRBD1 matches at 10 bases. From germline, CDR1 is SGHKS and CDR2 YYEKEE (reference sequence). The V gene end was trimmed by 4 bases and the J gene end by 4 bases; junction bases not matched to a gene: 10. The CDR3 is 16 amino acids.

The V gene is TRBV29-1, the J gene TRBJ1-3; no reliable D call. The V end was cut by 6 bases, the J end by 2 bases, with 8 bases between. Germline-derived CDR1 and CDR2 are SQVTM and ANQGSEA. The CDR3 contains 12 residues. CDR3 DNA sequence: TGCAGCGTGGCTTGGGCTGGAAACACCATATATTTT. Its translation: CSVAWAGNTIYF.

The chain recombines TRBV6-1 with TRBJ1-4; TRBD1 matches at 8 bases. Trimming at V came to 6 bases and at J to 10 bases, leaving 4 bases not matched to a gene. The CDR3 spans 12 residues. Germline V lookup: CDR1 MNHNS, CDR2 SASEGT. CDR3 nucleotide sequence: TGTGCCAGCAGCGGACAGGGTGGAAAACTGTTTTTT. It codes for CASSGQGGKLFF.

The rearrangement joins TRBV7-2 to TRBJ1-2; D unclear. V was pared by 1 base and J by 8 bases, with 17 bases between. The CDR3 contains 15 residues. Germline CDR1 and CDR2: SGHTA and FQGNSA. In nucleotides, the CDR3 is TGTGCCAGCAGCTTAGAGCCAAATCAGCCTGAAGGCTACACCTTC. The encoded protein is CASSLEPNQPEGYTF.

The rearrangement joins TRBV28 to TRBJ1-2, with D unclear. Between the trimmed V and J ends, which lost 6 bases and 4 bases, there was a span of 12 bases. The CDR3 is made up of 13 amino acids. Germline V gene lookup returns CDR1 MDHEN and CDR2 SYDVKM. The CDR3 spells CASSEPPIYGYTF. The CDR3 bases are TGTGCCAGCAGCGAACCCCCAATCTATGGCTACACCTTC.

The chain uses TRBV5-5 and TRBJ2-7; no firm D call. The CDR3 covers 13 residues. Germline V gene sequence: CDR1 SGHKS, CDR2 YYEKEE (reference sequence). Trimming cost V 4 bases and J 7 bases, with 15 bases left between them. In DNA, the CDR3 is TGTGCCAGCAGCCTCCACAAAGGGTGGGAGCAGTACTTC. Its translation: CASSLHKGWEQYF.

The CDR3 DNA is TGTGCCAGCTCACCACTGGCGGGAGGGTCCGGTGAGACCCAGTACTTC. Amino acids: CASSPLAGGSGETQYF. The chain recombines TRBV18 with TRBJ2-5, with TRBD2 matching 9 bases. Germline CDR1 is KGHSH and CDR2 is LQKENI. There are 16 residues in the CDR3. The junction had 8 bases not matched to a gene; V was cut back by 1 base and J by 5 bases.

This clone has a count of ten or more. The rearrangement links TRBV10-1 to TRBJ1-1; perhaps TRBD1 as D (6 bases). Germline-derived CDR1 and CDR2 are WNHNN and SYGVQD (reference sequence). The CDR3 totals 13 residues. The V end lost 3 bases, the J end lost 10 bases, and 15 bases lay between the germline ends. The CDR3 nucleotides read TGCGCCAGCAGTGACTCCGGACAGCGGGGAGCTTTCTTT. Amino acids: CASSDSGQRGAFF.

The genes are TRBV7-8 and TRBJ2-3; D not resolved. Deletions cut 5 bases from V and 4 bases from J, with 7 bases between. Germline V gene sequence: CDR1 SGHVS, CDR2 FQNEAQ. CDR3 length: 12 amino acids. In DNA, the CDR3 is TGTGCCAGCAGCACGGCCGCAGATACGCAGTATTTT. It encodes CASSTAADTQYF.

The rearrangement uses TRBV11-1 and TRBJ2-6; D ambiguous. Germline V gives CDR1 SGHAT, CDR2 FQDESV (reference sequence). V was clipped by 1 base and J by 1 base, with 5 bases between them. The CDR3 is 15 residues long. CDR3 protein: CASSLGLSGANVLTF. Here the CDR3 DNA reads TGTGCCAGCAGCTTAGGGCTTTCTGGGGCCAACGTCCTGACTTTC.

This clone was seen only a few times. The V gene is TRBV19, the J gene TRBJ1-5; D gene ambiguous. CDR1 LNHDA and CDR2 SQIVND come from the germline V gene (reference sequence). CDR3 length: 12 amino acids. Trimming shortened V by 3 bases and J by 1 base, and 1 base separated the two germline ends. In DNA form, the CDR3 reads TGTGCCAGTAGTATCAGCAATCAGCCCCAGCATTTT. This encodes CASSISNQPQHF.

The rearrangement uses TRBV10-1 and TRBJ2-5; TRBD2 agrees at 8 bases. Germline CDR1 is WNHNN and CDR2 is SYGVQD (reference sequence). The CDR3 runs 14 residues. The ends lost 6 bases at V and 3 bases at J; junction bases unmatched: 6. The CDR3 region is CASSPAGGEETQYF. CDR3 DNA sequence: TGCGCCAGCAGCCCCGCGGGGGGTGAAGAGACCCAGTACTTC.

The chain has TRBV29-1 and TRBJ2-5; 7 positions agree with TRBD1. Trimming took 6 bases from V and 1 from J; bases not matched to a gene: 2. There are 12 residues in the CDR3. CDR1 is SQVTM, CDR2 ANQGSEA, per germline. The CDR3 loop is CSVDRAQETQYF. In DNA, the CDR3 is TGCAGCGTAGACAGGGCCCAAGAGACCCAGTACTTC. Using reference TRBV29-1 and TRBJ2-5 for the parts outside the CDR3, the full variable domain is SAVISQKPSRDICQRGTSLTIQCQVDSQVTMMFWYRQQPGQSLTLIATANQGSEATYESGFVIDKFPISRPNLTFSTLTVSNMSPEDSSIYLCSVDRAQETQYFGPGTRLLVL.

The V and J genes are TRBV5-1 and TRBJ2-5; D is undetermined. The CDR3 extends over 13 amino acids. Germline values: CDR1 SGHRS, CDR2 YFSETQ. V lost 0 bases and J 4 bases, leaving 7 bases between the germline ends. CDR3 amino acids: CASSLGQRETQYF. The CDR3 DNA sequence: TGCGCCAGCAGCTTGGGGCAGCGAGAGACCCAGTACTTC.

The chain links TRBV6-1 to TRBJ1-1; D gene ambiguous. The V end was cut by 7 bases, the J end by 7 bases, with 22 bases between. The germline V gene has CDR1 MNHNS and CDR2 SASEGT. The CDR3 has 15 residues. This CDR3 is CASTTTWALRDEAFF. CDR3 nucleotide sequence: TGTGCCAGCACCACAACCTGGGCCCTGAGAGATGAAGCTTTCTTT.

This rearrangement joins TRBV6-4 to TRBJ1-2, with a possible D match to TRBD1 (6 bases). Trimming removed 5 bases at V and 4 bases at J, with 14 bases between. CDR3 length: 14 amino acids. In germline, CDR1 is MRHNA, CDR2 SNTAGT. In DNA form, the CDR3 reads TGTGCCAGCAGTACTGAGACAGGCGTCTATGGCTACACCTTC. This gives the protein CASSTETGVYGYTF.

The genes are TRBV6-5 and TRBJ1-2; 8 bases are a match to TRBD1. V was clipped by 5 bases and J by 4 bases; unmatched bases: 3. CDR1 MNHEY and CDR2 SVGAGI come from the germline V gene. The CDR3 has 13 amino acids. The CDR3: CASSEGQVYGYTF. Here the CDR3 DNA reads TGTGCCAGCAGTGAGGGACAGGTCTATGGCTACACCTTC.

The chain links TRBV6-5 to TRBJ2-7; a weak D match, TRBD2 (7 bases). V was trimmed by 2 bases and J by 2 bases, leaving 10 bases between them. Germline assignment: CDR1 MNHEY and CDR2 SVGAGI. The CDR3 is 14 residues long. The CDR3 region has the DNA TGTGCCAGCAGTTACCGGGGGGACACCTACGAGCAGTACTTC. This gives the protein CASSYRGDTYEQYF.

The genes are TRBV5-6 and TRBJ1-3; no firm D call. This CDR3 region has 13 residues. Germline assignment: CDR1 SGHDT and CDR2 YYEEEE. Trimming took off 6 bases at V and 4 bases at J, with 11 bases between the two ends. The CDR3 is CASTRKGGNTIYF. The DNA of the CDR3 is TGTGCCAGCACCCGAAAGGGAGGAAACACCATATATTTT.

The V gene is TRBV7-6, the J gene TRBJ2-5; D tentatively reads TRBD1 or TRBD2 (5 bases each). The V end lost 3 bases, the J end lost 5 bases, and 19 bases lay between the germline ends. The CDR3 has 16 residues. CDR1 and CDR2 (germline): SGHVS, FNYEAQ. As DNA, the CDR3 is TGTGCCAGCAGCTTGGGGCGGCTCTTAGAGGGGGAGACCCAGTACTTC. It encodes CASSLGRLLEGETQYF.

The chain joins TRBV30 to TRBJ1-5; D gene unclear. V was cut by 2 bases and J by 4 bases, with 12 bases left in between. This CDR3 is 14 amino acids long. Germline V gene lookup returns CDR1 GTSNPN and CDR2 SVGIG (reference sequence). The CDR3 bases are TGTGCCTGGAGTCCCCTGGCCCGAAATCAGCCCCAGCATTTT. Amino acids: CAWSPLARNQPQHF. Together with reference TRBV30 and TRBJ1-5, the CDR3 gives the full variable domain: SQTIHQWPATLVQPVGSPLSLECTVEGTSNPNLYWYRQAAGRGLQLLFYSVGIGQISSEVPQNLSASRPQDRQFILSSKKLLLSDSGFYLCAWSPLARNQPQHFGDGTRLSIL.

The gene calls are TRBV27 and TRBJ2-2; tentative D call: TRBD1 (5 bases). This CDR3 has 16 amino acids. Germline CDR1 and CDR2: MNHEY and SMNVEV (reference sequence). Trimming removed 2 bases from V and 0 bases from J, with 10 bases in between. The CDR3 DNA is TGTGCCAGCAGTTTAGTTGCGACAGCGAACACCGGGGAGCTGTTTTTT. It codes for CASSLVATANTGELFF.

The V call is TRBV28, the J call TRBJ1-5; no firm D call. The V end lost 3 bases, the J end lost 2 bases, and 17 bases lay between the germline ends. The CDR3 covers 17 residues. Germline V CDR1 and CDR2: MDHEN, SYDVKM. CDR3 DNA: TGTGCCAGCAGTTTTACCCTTTTCCCCGGGGGCAATCAGCCCCAGCATTTT. As protein: CASSFTLFPGGNQPQHF.

The V gene is TRBV7-2, the J gene TRBJ2-7, with 8 bases matching TRBD2. V shed 1 base, J shed 4 bases, and the junction held 9 bases outside the gene matches. This CDR3 contains 16 residues. The germline V gene has CDR1 SGHTA and CDR2 FQGNSA. The CDR3 is CASSLGSMGLGYEQYF. As DNA, the CDR3 is TGTGCCAGCAGCTTAGGGAGTATGGGACTAGGGTACGAGCAGTACTTC.

The V gene is TRBV5-1, the J gene TRBJ2-5; no clear D gene. Between the trimmed V and J ends, which lost 3 bases and 0 bases, there was a span of 9 bases. The germline V gene has CDR1 SGHRS and CDR2 YFSETQ. This CDR3 spans 14 amino acids. The CDR3 sequence is CASSSLDYQETQYF. CDR3 DNA: TGCGCCAGCAGCTCATTAGATTACCAAGAGACCCAGTACTTC.